In its sample, the clone carrying this T cell receptor beta chain was seen many times. Its cognate antigen is unknown. TCRbeta library preparation incorporated unique molecular identifiers. TCRdb reanalysed the PCR reads using MiXCR and keeps one entry per CDR3 protein. Here the sample spans roughly 120,000 distinct CDR3 sequences, 10% being singletons. These data belong to a study of T-cell reconstitution after alpha-beta-depleted transplantation in children. Overall study findings and caveats: For some patients, TCRbeta diversity was high at day 60 because of recipient T cells and thymic progenitors that survived. Expanded graft clones numbering several hundred reportedly gave rise to alpha-beta T cells about two months after transplant. One year post-transplant, T-cell counts and diversity were largely derived from T cells produced anew.

The CDR3 runs 15 residues. V lost 3 bases to trimming and J lost 3 bases; unmatched junction nucleotides: 5. The V and J genes are TRBV12-3 or TRBV12-4 and TRBJ2-3, with 8 bases matching TRBD2. The origin of this receptor is a boy between 2 and 10 years old with acute lymphoblastic leukemia, due to receive a stem cell transplant. The source material was PBMCs, sampled before TCRalphabeta/CD19-depleted stem cell transplant. DNA of the CDR3: TGTGCCAGCAGTTTTGCGGGAGGAGTGACAGATACGCAGTATTTT. This sequence encodes CASSFAGGVTDTQYF.